This T cell receptor (beta chain) comes out of a study of T cell changes during pregnancy in multiple sclerosis. This clone was observed once. Using immunoSEQ multiplex PCR, the repertoire was profiled, and TCRdb retains in-frame clones only, with some absent. This sample has 55,000 or so clones, with 92% found just once. Germline V lookup: CDR1 MGHRA, CDR2 YSYEKL. The CDR3 is 17 residues long. With 0 bases removed from V and 0 bases from J, the gap between germline ends came to 12 bases. The material sequenced was CD4+ T cells from peripheral blood mononuclear cells, taken after pregnancy. The source of this sequence is a female donor in good health, enrolled as a control in a pregnancy study. This rearrangement joins TRBV4-1 to TRBJ2-4, with a weak D call TRBD2 (5 bases). Here the CDR3 reads CASSQDGEPRAKNIQYF. For the CDR3, the DNA is TGCGCCAGCAGCCAAGATGGGGAGCCTCGAGCCAAAAACATTCAGTACTTC.